The source of this T cell receptor beta chain is a study of cytomegalovirus exposure and HLA in healthy donors. In the study overall: Early released data comprised 75 million to 100 million unique TCRs from HLA-typed donors.

The CDR3 has 18 residues. With 3 bases clipped from V and 6 bases from J, the junction kept 19 bases outside the gene matches. CDR1 is SGHRS and CDR2 is YFSETQ in the germline V gene. PCR primers comprised 60 Vbeta and 13 Jbeta primers. Profiled with immunoSEQ multiplex PCR; TCRdb holds only in-frame clones, not every one. This table holds some 200,000 clones, around 80% found once. Study-wide results and caveats: The investigators catalogued 160 or so TCR beta chains as cytomegalovirus-associated. Immune exposure information comprised only CMV serostatus.

On this clone: The antigen is unknown.

This clonotype was obtained from a woman aged 25 to 39 in good health and CMV-seronegative. The sequencing sample was made of PBMCs. The rearrangement joins TRBV5-1 to TRBJ1-2; 8 nucleotides agree with TRBD1. The CDR3 DNA reads TGCGCCAGCAGCTCGCAAAGGAAACTCCGGGACAGGTTCGATGGCTACACCTTC. Protein sequence: CASSSQRKLRDRFDGYTF.